This T cell receptor (beta chain) is from a study of blood T cell repertoires in COVID-19. At the level of the study: Sources were T cells, B-cell-depleted T cells, or PBMCs; the material itself was cDNA or gDNA.

This clone was detected once. The repertoire was sequenced with immunoSEQ multiplex PCR; TCRdb's copy has only in-frame clones and lacks some. The table shows about 270,000 clones, with around four fifths occurring only once. This CDR3 region has 17 residues. V lost 1 base and J lost 5; bases outside the gene matches: 11. Germline V gives CDR1 MGHRA, CDR2 YSYEKL. The chain recombines TRBV4-1 with TRBJ2-1; 7 bases are a match to TRBD2. The sample taken for sequencing was peripheral blood. This sequence was found in a woman between 50 and 59 years old with active or convalescent COVID-19. The CDR3 nucleotides are TGCGCCAGCAGCCAAGGGGCGAGGCTAGCGGTTAACAATGAGCAGTTCTTC. This gives the protein CASSQGARLAVNNEQFF.